These 25 T cell receptor beta chains came from one sample sequenced in a study of T cells after yellow fever vaccination. A single record per CDR3 protein comes from TCRdb applying MiXCR to the 5' RACE reads. The sample has about 85,000 distinct CDR3 sequences, more than 10% seen once; the top ten hold about 26%. Sequences were derived from CD8+ T cells not binding an NS4B(214-222) dextramer, sorted from PBMCs, sampled 20 to 25 days after the first yellow fever vaccination. The receptors here all came from a man between 18 and 35 years old who received the YFV17D yellow fever vaccine.

This clonotype was detected many times. The V gene is TRBV5-6, the J gene TRBJ2-1; 11 bases are shared with TRBD2. Trimming cost V 3 bases and J 5 bases; bases outside gene matches: 7. The CDR3 runs 16 residues. Looked up from germline, CDR1 is SGHDT and CDR2 is YYEEEE. CDR3 DNA sequence: TGTGCCAGCAGCTACTCGACTAGCGGGGCCAACAATGAGCAGTTCTTC. Its translation is CASSYSTSGANNEQFF.

This clonotype was counted between two and nine times. This chain connects TRBV12-3 or TRBV12-4 to TRBJ1-5; D unclear. The ends were cut back, 7 bases at V and 7 bases at J, with 11 bases in the middle. There are 12 residues in the CDR3. The CDR3 protein is CASKSGGQPQHF. The DNA for the CDR3 is TGTGCCAGCAAGTCGGGCGGACAGCCCCAGCATTTT.

This clonotype was counted between two and nine times. The chain is built from TRBV12-5 and TRBJ2-1; TRBD2 matches at 7 bases. Germline CDR1 is LGHNT and CDR2 is FRNRAP. V lost 7 bases, J lost 3 bases, and 0 bases stayed unmatched. This CDR3 has 12 residues. The CDR3 nucleotides read TGTGCTAGTGCGGGGGGCTACAATGAGCAGTTCTTC. It translates to CASAGGYNEQFF.

This clonotype turned up a few times. The chain uses TRBV5-1 and TRBJ1-1; no clear D. The V gene's germline CDR1 is SGHRS and CDR2 YFSETQ. The CDR3 totals 15 residues. Trimming shortened V by 0 bases and J by 0 bases, and 9 bases separated the two germline ends. The chain's CDR3 is CASSLAAGVNTEAFF. The CDR3 nucleotides are TGCGCCAGCAGCTTGGCCGCAGGCGTGAACACTGAAGCTTTCTTT.

This chain joins TRBV5-1 and TRBJ2-1, with 7 bases identical to TRBD1. CDR3 length equals 15 residues. The V segment lost 2 bases and the J segment 5 bases; nucleotides outside the gene matches: 7. The germline V gene encodes CDR1 SGHRS and CDR2 YFSETQ. The CDR3 here is CASSFTGVVDNEQFF. DNA of the CDR3: TGCGCCAGCAGCTTTACAGGGGTTGTAGACAATGAGCAGTTCTTC.

The rearrangement uses TRBV25-1 and TRBJ2-1; the D gene is possibly TRBD1 (5 bases). CDR3 length: 13 residues. Trimming cost V 5 bases and J 6 bases, with 11 bases left between them. CDR1 MGHDK and CDR2 SYGVNS come from the germline V gene. The CDR3 coding sequence is TGTGCCAGCAGTACAGGCTCGGCCAATGAGCAGTTCTTC. As protein: CASSTGSANEQFF.

The genes are TRBV19 and TRBJ2-1; perhaps D is TRBD1 or TRBD2 (5 bases each). Deletions cut 0 bases from V and 2 bases from J, with 17 bases between. Germline assignment: CDR1 LNHDA and CDR2 SQIVND (reference sequence). This CDR3 is built from 18 residues. The CDR3 bases are TGTGCCAGTAGTATAGAGGGTCCAGCCGGGGCGGCCTACAATGAGCAGTTCTTC. This gives the protein CASSIEGPAGAAYNEQFF.

V usage is TRBV5-1 and J usage is TRBJ2-3; perhaps TRBD1 as D (5 bases). The CDR3 spans 14 residues. The germline gives CDR1 SGHRS, CDR2 YFSETQ. Deletions cut 4 bases from V and 0 bases from J, with 9 bases between. The CDR3 loop reads CASSPRQSTDTQYF. Here the CDR3 DNA reads TGCGCCAGCAGCCCAAGACAGAGCACAGATACGCAGTATTTT.

This sequence joins TRBV7-6 and TRBJ2-1, with a possible D match to TRBD1 (5 bases). Germline CDR1 is SGHVS and CDR2 is FNYEAQ. The CDR3 consists of 14 residues. Trimming pared 5 bases from V and 4 bases from J, leaving 12 bases between. Here the CDR3 reads CASSPPGLYNEQFF. The CDR3 DNA sequence: TGTGCCAGCAGCCCCCCAGGGTTGTACAATGAGCAGTTCTTC.

The chain recombines TRBV24-1 with TRBJ2-2; D is undetermined. The CDR3 length is 12 residues. With 6 bases removed from V and 0 bases from J, the gap between germline ends came to 1 base. The germline gives CDR1 KGHDR, CDR2 SFDVKD. The CDR3 spells CATSSNTGELFF. CDR3 DNA: TGTGCCACCAGTTCGAACACCGGGGAGCTGTTTTTT.

The V and J genes are TRBV6-1 and TRBJ1-4; maybe TRBD1 (6 bases). The germline CDR1 and CDR2 sequences are MNHNS and SASEGT. The CDR3 extends over 17 amino acids. The V end was cut by 5 bases, the J end by 2 bases, with 18 bases between. The CDR3 DNA reads TGTGCCAGCAGTCCCCTCTACGGGGGCCGGACTAATGAAAAACTGTTTTTT. Protein product: CASSPLYGGRTNEKLFF.

The gene calls are TRBV5-1 and TRBJ2-3; 10 bases line up with TRBD1. The CDR3 covers 16 residues. Germline-derived CDR1 and CDR2 are SGHRS and YFSETQ. J lost 0 bases, V lost 4 bases, and 5 bases had no gene match. For the CDR3, the DNA is TGCGCCAGCAGCGGACAGGGGGTTGTGAGCACAGATACGCAGTATTTT. It yields the protein CASSGQGVVSTDTQYF.

In its sample, this clonotype was seen a few times. The chain recombines TRBV28 with TRBJ2-2; D not resolved. The CDR3 loop spans 14 amino acids. Germline V CDR1 and CDR2: MDHEN, SYDVKM. Trimming stripped 5 bases from V and 7 bases from J, with 14 bases between. The CDR3 sequence is CASSRRLGFGELFF. In DNA, the CDR3 is TGTGCCAGCAGTAGACGACTTGGCTTCGGGGAGCTGTTTTTT.

This clonotype was seen more than once but under ten times. This chain joins TRBV7-8 and TRBJ2-5; 8 nucleotides agree with TRBD1. Losses at the gene ends were 8 bases for V and 4 bases for J; bases not matched to a gene: 9. The germline CDR1 and CDR2 sequences are SGHVS and FQNEAQ. The CDR3 covers 14 residues. The CDR3, as DNA: TGTGCCAGCCGAAGAGGGACAGGTGGAGAGACCCAGTACTTC. It specifies CASRRGTGGETQYF.

The table lists this clonotype with a few counts. The V call is TRBV2, the J call TRBJ1-1, with D tentatively TRBD1 (5 bases). Per the germline V gene, CDR1 is SNHLY and CDR2 is FYNNEI. The CDR3 is made up of 19 amino acids. V gave up 3 bases and J gave up 1 base, with 24 bases separating them. In nucleotides, the CDR3 is TGTGCCAGCAGTGATACCAAGGGGTCGGGCAGGGATGGGAACACTGAAGCTTTCTTT. Its translation: CASSDTKGSGRDGNTEAFF.

The genes are TRBV4-2 and TRBJ2-7; D gene ambiguous. This CDR3 spans 13 amino acids. The V gene's germline CDR1 is LGHNA and CDR2 YNFKEQ. Trimming left V 4 bases short and J 6 bases short, with 13 bases between. The CDR3: CASSPGRPCEQYV. The CDR3 nucleotides are TGTGCCAGCAGCCCCGGGCGCCCCTGCGAGCAGTACGTC.

This clonotype was seen a handful of times. The rearrangement uses TRBV12-3 or TRBV12-4 and TRBJ1-5; D perhaps matches TRBD1 (5 bases). V was trimmed by 3 bases and J by 4 bases, leaving 10 bases between them. This CDR3 is built from 14 residues. In DNA, the CDR3 is TGTGCCAGCAGTTTCAGACAGCTGAATCAGCCCCAGCATTTT. Its protein product is CASSFRQLNQPQHF.

This clonotype has only a few counts. The chain couples TRBV20-1 to TRBJ2-7, with TRBD2 matching 14 bases. V lost 6 bases and J lost 0; bases outside the gene matches: 4. Per the germline V gene, CDR1 is DFQATT and CDR2 is SNEGSKA (reference sequence). This CDR3 is built from 15 residues. CDR3: CSAEGLAGVSYEQYV. In DNA, the CDR3 is TGCAGTGCGGAGGGACTAGCGGGGGTCTCCTACGAGCAGTACGTC.

V is TRBV28 and J is TRBJ2-1; D unresolved. The CDR3 runs to 13 residues. Germline lookup yields CDR1 MDHEN and CDR2 SYDVKM. V was trimmed by 3 bases and J by 4 bases, leaving 7 bases between them. The CDR3 DNA sequence: TGTGCCAGCAGTTTTTTCGGGTACAATGAGCAGTTCTTC. Translated, it gives CASSFFGYNEQFF.

This clonotype turned up a few times. V gene TRBV7-6 combines with J gene TRBJ2-7, with 7 nucleotides matching TRBD2. Germline loops: CDR1 SGHVS, CDR2 FNYEAQ. The CDR3 contains 16 residues. Unmatched junction bases numbered 12, after V lost 6 bases and J lost 1 base. The DNA of the CDR3 is TGTGCCAGCAGTTCCGGTGTAGGGAGGGGTTCCTACGAGCAGTACTTC. Encoded protein: CASSSGVGRGSYEQYF. Full variable domain (rest looked up from reference TRBV7-6 and TRBJ2-7): GAGVSQSPRYKVTKRGQDVALRCDPISGHVSLYWYRQALGQGPEFLTYFNYEAQQDKSGLPNDRFSAERPEGSISTLTIQRTEQRDSAMYRCASSSGVGRGSYEQYFGPGTRLTVT.

A few counts support this clonotype. The chain recombines TRBV5-6 with TRBJ1-5; D unresolved. Germline V gene sequence: CDR1 SGHDT, CDR2 YYEEEE. V lost 2 bases and J 0 bases, leaving 3 bases between the germline ends. The CDR3 totals 13 residues. CDR3 region: CASSFHSNQPQHF. In DNA, the CDR3 is TGTGCCAGCAGCTTCCATAGCAATCAGCCCCAGCATTTT.

This clonotype was seen at least ten times. The rearrangement uses TRBV29-1 and TRBJ2-2; 8 bases match TRBD1. This CDR3 has 13 amino acids. The trim removed 5 bases at V and 6 bases at J, leaving 5 bases unmatched. CDR1 is SQVTM and CDR2 is ANQGSEA in the germline V gene. The CDR3 loop is CSVSTGGAGELFF. As DNA, the CDR3 is TGCAGCGTTTCTACAGGGGGAGCCGGGGAGCTGTTTTTT.

The chain employs TRBV6-5 and TRBJ2-5, with D perhaps TRBD2 (6 bases). The CDR3 is 15 amino acids. The V end was cut by 5 bases, the J end by 2 bases, with 15 bases between. Germline V gene lookup returns CDR1 MNHEY and CDR2 SVGAGI. CDR3 region: CASSPGLTGQETQYF. The CDR3 nucleotides read TGTGCCAGCAGTCCTGGACTAACGGGACAAGAGACCCAGTACTTC.

This clonotype was recorded a few times. V and J are TRBV15 and TRBJ2-1; D gene unclear. CDR1 and CDR2 (germline): LNHNV, YYDKDF (reference sequence). Trimming took 0 bases from V and 0 from J, leaving 3 bases between them. The CDR3 is made up of 14 amino acids. The CDR3 DNA reads TGTGCCACCAGCAGAGATTACTCCTACAATGAGCAGTTCTTC. It translates to CATSRDYSYNEQFF.

The chain has TRBV10-3 and TRBJ1-6; possibly TRBD1 for D (5 bases). Germline CDR1 reads ENHRY; CDR2 reads SYGVKD. The CDR3 runs to 16 residues. Trimming removed 0 bases at V and 10 bases at J, with 16 bases between. CDR3 coding DNA: TGTGCCATCAGTGAGTCGGCAGGGAGGTCTAGGTCACCCCTCCACTTT. As protein: CAISESAGRSRSPLHF.